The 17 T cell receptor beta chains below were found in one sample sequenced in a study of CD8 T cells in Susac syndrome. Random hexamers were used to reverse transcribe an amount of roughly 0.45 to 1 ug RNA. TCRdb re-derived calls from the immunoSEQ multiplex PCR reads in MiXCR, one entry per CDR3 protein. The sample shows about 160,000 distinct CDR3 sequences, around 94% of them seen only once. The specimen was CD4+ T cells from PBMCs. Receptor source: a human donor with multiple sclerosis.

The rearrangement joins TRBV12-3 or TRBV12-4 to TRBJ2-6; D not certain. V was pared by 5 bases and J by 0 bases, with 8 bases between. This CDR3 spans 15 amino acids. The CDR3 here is CASSVTLSGANVLTF. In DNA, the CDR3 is TGTGCCAGCAGTGTGACCCTCTCTGGGGCCAACGTCCTGACTTTC.

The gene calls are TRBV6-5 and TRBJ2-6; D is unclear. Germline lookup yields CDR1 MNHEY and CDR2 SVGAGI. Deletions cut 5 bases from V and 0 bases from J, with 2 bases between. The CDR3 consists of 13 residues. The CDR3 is CASSGSGANVLTF. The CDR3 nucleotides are TGTGCCAGCAGTGGCTCTGGGGCCAACGTCCTGACTTTC.

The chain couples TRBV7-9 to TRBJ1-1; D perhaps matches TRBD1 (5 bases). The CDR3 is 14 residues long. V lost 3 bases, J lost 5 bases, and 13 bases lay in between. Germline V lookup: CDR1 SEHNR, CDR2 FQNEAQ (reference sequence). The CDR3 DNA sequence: TGTGCCAGCAGCTTGCAGGGAGAAATGACTGAAGCTTTCTTT. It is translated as CASSLQGEMTEAFF.

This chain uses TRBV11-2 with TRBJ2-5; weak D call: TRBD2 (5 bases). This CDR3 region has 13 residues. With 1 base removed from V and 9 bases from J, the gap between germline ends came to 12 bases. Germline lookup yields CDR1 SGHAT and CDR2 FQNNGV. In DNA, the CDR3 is TGTGCCAGCAGCTTAGCTATTCCGGAGGCCCAGTACTTC. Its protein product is CASSLAIPEAQYF.

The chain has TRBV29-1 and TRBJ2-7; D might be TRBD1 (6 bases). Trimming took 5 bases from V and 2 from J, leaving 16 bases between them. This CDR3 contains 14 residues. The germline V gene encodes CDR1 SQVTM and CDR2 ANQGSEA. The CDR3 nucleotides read TGCAGCGTTCGCTTCGGGACACCGACCTACGAGCAGTACTTC. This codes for CSVRFGTPTYEQYF.

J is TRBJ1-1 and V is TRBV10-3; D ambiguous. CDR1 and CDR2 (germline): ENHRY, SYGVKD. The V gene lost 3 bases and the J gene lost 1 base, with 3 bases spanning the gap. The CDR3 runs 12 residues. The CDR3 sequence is CAISDKNTEAFF. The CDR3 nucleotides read TGTGCCATCAGTGACAAGAACACTGAAGCTTTCTTT.

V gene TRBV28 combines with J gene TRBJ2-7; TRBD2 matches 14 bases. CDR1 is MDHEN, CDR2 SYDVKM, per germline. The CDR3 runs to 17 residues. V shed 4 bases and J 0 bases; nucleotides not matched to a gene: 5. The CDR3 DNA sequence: TGTGCCAGCAGTTCCGGGACTAGCGGGAGCAGCTCCTACGAGCAGTACTTC. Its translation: CASSSGTSGSSSYEQYF. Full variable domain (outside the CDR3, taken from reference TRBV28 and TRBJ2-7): DVKVTQSSRYLVKRTGEKVFLECVQDMDHENMFWYRQDPGLGLRLIYFSYDVKMKEKGDIPEGYSVSREKKERFSLILESASTNQTSMYLCASSSGTSGSSSYEQYFGPGTRLTVT.

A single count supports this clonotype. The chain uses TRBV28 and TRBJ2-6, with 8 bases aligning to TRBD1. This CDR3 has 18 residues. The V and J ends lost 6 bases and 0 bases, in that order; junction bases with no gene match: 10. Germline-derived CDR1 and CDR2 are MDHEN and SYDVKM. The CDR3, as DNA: TGTGCCAGCAGCGTGCCGGGACAGGCTCGCTCTGGGGCCAACGTCCTGACTTTC. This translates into CASSVPGQARSGANVLTF.

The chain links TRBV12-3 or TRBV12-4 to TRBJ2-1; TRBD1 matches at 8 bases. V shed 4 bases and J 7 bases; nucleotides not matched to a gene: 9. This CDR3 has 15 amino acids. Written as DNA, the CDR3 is TGTGCCAGCAGTTCCCGGGACAGGCGATTTAATGAGCAGTTCTTC. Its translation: CASSSRDRRFNEQFF.

The CDR3 region has the DNA TGTGCCAGCAGCAGGGGCGGTTTACCTGGAAACACCATATATTTT. It specifies CASSRGGLPGNTIYF. J is TRBJ1-3 and V is TRBV3-1; TRBD1 might be the D (5 bases). Germline loops: CDR1 LGHDT, CDR2 YNNKEL (reference sequence). There are 15 residues in the CDR3. Trimming pared 5 bases from V and 2 bases from J, leaving 13 bases between.

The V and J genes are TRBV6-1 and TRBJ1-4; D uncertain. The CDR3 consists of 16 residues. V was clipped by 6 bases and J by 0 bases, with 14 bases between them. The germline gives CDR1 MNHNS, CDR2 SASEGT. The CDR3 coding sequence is TGTGCCAGCAGCTCAGGACCTTTCGCAACTAATGAAAAACTGTTTTTT. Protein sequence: CASSSGPFATNEKLFF.

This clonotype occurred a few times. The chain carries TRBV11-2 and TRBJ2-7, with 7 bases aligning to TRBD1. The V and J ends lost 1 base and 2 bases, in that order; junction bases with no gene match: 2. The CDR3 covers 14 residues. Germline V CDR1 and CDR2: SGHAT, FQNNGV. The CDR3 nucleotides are TGTGCCAGCAGCTTAGTAGGGGGCCCCTACGAGCAGTACTTC. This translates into CASSLVGGPYEQYF.

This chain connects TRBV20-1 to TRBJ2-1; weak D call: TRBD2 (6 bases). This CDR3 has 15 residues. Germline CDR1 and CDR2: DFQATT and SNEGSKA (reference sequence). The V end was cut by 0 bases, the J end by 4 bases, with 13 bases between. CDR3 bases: TGCAGTGCTAGAGACCCAGCGGAGGGATACAATGAGCAGTTCTTC. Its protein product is CSARDPAEGYNEQFF.

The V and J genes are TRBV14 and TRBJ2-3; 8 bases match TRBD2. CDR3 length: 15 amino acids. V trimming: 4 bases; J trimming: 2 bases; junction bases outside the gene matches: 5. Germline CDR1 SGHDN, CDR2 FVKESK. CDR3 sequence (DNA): TGTGCCAGCAGCCTCGTAGCGGGGAACACAGATACGCAGTATTTT. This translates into CASSLVAGNTDTQYF.

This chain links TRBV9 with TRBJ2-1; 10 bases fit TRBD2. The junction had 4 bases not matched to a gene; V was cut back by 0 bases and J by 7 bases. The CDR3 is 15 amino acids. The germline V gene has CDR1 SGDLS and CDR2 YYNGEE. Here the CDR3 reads CASSVASGSINEQFF. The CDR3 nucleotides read TGTGCCAGCAGCGTAGCTAGCGGGAGTATAAATGAGCAGTTCTTC.

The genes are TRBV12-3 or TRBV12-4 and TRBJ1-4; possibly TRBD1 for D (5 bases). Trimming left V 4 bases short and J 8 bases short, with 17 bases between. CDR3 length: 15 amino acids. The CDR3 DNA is TGTGCCAGCAGTTCAACCGGGAGCCGGGACGAAAAACTGTTTTTT. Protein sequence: CASSSTGSRDEKLFF.

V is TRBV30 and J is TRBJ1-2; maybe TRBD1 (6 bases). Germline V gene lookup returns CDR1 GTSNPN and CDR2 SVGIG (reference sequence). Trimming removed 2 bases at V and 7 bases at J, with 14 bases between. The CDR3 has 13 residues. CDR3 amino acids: CAWSYPRGSGYTF. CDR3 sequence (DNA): TGTGCCTGGAGTTACCCGAGGGGGAGTGGCTACACCTTC.